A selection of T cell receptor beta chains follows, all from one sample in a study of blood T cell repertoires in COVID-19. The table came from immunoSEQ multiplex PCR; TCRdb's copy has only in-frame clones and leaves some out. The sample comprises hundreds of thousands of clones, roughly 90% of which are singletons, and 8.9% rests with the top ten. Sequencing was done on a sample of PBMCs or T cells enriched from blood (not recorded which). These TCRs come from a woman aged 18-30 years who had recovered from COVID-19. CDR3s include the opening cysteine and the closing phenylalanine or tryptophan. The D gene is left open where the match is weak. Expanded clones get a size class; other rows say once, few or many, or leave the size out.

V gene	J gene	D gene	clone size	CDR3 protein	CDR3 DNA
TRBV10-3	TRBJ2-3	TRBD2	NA	CAISESSGGAGDTQYF	TGTGCCATCAGTGAGTCTAGCGGGGGGGCAGGAGATACGCAGTATTTT
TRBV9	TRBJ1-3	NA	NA	CASSDGTASGNTIYF	TGTGCCAGCAGCGACGGGACTGCATCTGGAAACACCATATATTTT
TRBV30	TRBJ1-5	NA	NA	CAWSVQGDQPQHF	TGTGCCTGGAGTGTACAAGGGGATCAGCCCCAGCATTTT
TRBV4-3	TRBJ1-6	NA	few	CASSQARQNNSPLHF	TGCGCCAGCAGCCAAGCTAGACAGAATAATTCACCCCTCCACTTT
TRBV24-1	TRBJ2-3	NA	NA	CATSDLERLAADTQYF	TGTGCCACCAGTGATCTAGAGCGACTGGCGGCAGATACGCAGTATTTT
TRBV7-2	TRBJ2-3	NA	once	CASSLKASSTDTQYF	TGTGCCAGCAGCTTAAAGGCTAGCTCCACAGATACGCAGTATTTT
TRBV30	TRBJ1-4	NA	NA	CAWSVLRGPNEKLFF	TGTGCCTGGAGTGTACTTAGGGGTCCTAATGAAAAACTGTTTTTT
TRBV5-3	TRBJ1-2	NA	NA	CARSFPQGNYGYTF	TGTGCCAGAAGCTTCCCGCAGGGTAACTATGGCTACACCTTC
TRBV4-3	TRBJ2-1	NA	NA	CASSQEYRVQQFF	TGCGCCAGCAGCCAGGAATACCGGGTCCAGCAGTTCTTC
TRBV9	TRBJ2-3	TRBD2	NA	CASSVSGKMDTQYF	TGTGCCAGCAGCGTGAGCGGGAAAATGGATACGCAGTATTTT
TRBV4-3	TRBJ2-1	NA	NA	CASSQATEGIPGNEQFF	TGCGCCAGCAGCCAAGCTACGGAGGGGATACCAGGGAATGAGCAGTTCTTC
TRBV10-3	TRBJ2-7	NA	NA	CATQVTGMRDEQYF	TGTGCCACCCAAGTAACAGGGATGCGTGACGAGCAGTACTTC
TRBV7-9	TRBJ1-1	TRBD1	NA	CASSRRGQGNFEAFF	TGTGCCAGCAGCCGGAGGGGACAGGGCAATTTTGAAGCTTTCTTT
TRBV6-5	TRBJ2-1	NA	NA	CASSITGNEQFF	TGTGCCAGCAGTATCACAGGGAATGAGCAGTTCTTC
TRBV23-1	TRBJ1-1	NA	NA	CASVLWFRRPGEAFF	TGCGCCAGCGTTTTATGGTTCCGTAGGCCGGGGGAAGCTTTCTTT
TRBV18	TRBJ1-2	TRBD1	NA	CASSPPGTGYTF	TGTGCCAGCTCACCCCCCGGGACAGGGTACACCTTC
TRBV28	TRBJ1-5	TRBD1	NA	CASSLWGELGQDAYQPQHF	TGTGCCAGCAGTTTATGGGGGGAACTAGGACAGGACGCATATCAGCCCCAGCATTTT
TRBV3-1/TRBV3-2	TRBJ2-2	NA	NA	CASSQEKTLEVRNTGELFF	TGTGCCAGCAGCCAAGAAAAGACGTTGGAGGTGCGGAACACCGGGGAGCTGTTTTTT
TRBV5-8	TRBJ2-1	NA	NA	CASPPGRQFF	TGTGCCAGCCCCCCCGGGAGGCAGTTCTTC
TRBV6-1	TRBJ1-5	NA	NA	CASSEARQIGNQPQHF	TGTGCCAGCAGTGAAGCGCGGCAGATTGGCAATCAGCCCCAGCATTTT
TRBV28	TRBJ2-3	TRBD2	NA	CASSLYLGTSSDNTQYF	TGTGCCAGCAGTTTATACCTCGGGACTAGCAGTGATAATACGCAGTATTTT
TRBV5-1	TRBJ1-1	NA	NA	CASSLGTNTEAFF	TGCGCCAGCAGCTTGGGGACTAACACTGAAGCTTTCTTT
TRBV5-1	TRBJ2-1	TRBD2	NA	CASSLGGLAESYNEQFF	TGCGCCAGCAGCTTAGGAGGACTAGCGGAGTCCTACAATGAGCAGTTCTTC
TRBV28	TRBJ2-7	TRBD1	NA	CASSPPGTESYEQYF	TGTGCCAGCAGTCCTCCCGGGACAGAGTCCTACGAGCAGTACTTC
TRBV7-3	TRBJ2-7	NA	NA	CASSPSGGSYEQYF	TGTGCCAGCAGCCCCTCAGGGGGGTCTTACGAGCAGTACTTC
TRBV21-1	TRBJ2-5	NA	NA	CASSPLAGIQETQYF	TGTGCCAGCAGCCCCCTTGCCGGGATCCAAGAGACCCAGTACTTC
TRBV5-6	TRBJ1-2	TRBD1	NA	CASGVRQGEYGYTF	TGTGCCAGCGGTGTCAGACAGGGGGAATATGGCTACACCTTC
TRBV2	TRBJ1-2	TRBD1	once	CASQPNGRGYGYTF	TGTGCCAGCCAACCCAATGGCAGGGGGTATGGCTACACCTTC
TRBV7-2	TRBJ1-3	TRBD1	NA	CASSLVGTGSGNTIYF	TGTGCCAGCAGCTTAGTGGGGACAGGCTCTGGAAACACCATATATTTT
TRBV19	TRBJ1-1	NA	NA	CASSIAGGDTEAFF	TGTGCCAGTAGTATTGCGGGGGGGGACACTGAAGCTTTCTTT
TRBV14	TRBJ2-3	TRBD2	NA	CASSQSLAGVTDTQYF	TGTGCCAGCAGCCAGTCCTTAGCGGGAGTCACAGATACGCAGTATTTT
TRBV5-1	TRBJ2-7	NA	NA	CASSWTAGTSYEQYF	TGCGCCAGCAGCTGGACGGCGGGAACCTCCTACGAGCAGTACTTC
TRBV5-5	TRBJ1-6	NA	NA	CASSLGGGGNSPLHF	TGTGCCAGCAGCTTGGGTGGGGGCGGTAATTCACCCCTCCACTTT
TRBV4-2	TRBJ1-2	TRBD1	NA	CASSQDFGQGDGYTF	TGTGCCAGCAGCCAAGATTTTGGACAGGGGGATGGCTACACCTTC
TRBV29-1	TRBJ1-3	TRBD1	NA	CSVQGQVYDEGLSGNTIYF	TGCAGCGTCCAAGGACAGGTCTATGACGAAGGGCTCTCTGGAAACACCATATATTTT
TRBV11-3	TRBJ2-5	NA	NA	CASSLGPVGGETQYF	TGTGCCAGCAGCTTAGGGCCAGTTGGAGGAGAGACCCAGTACTTC
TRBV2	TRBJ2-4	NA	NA	CASSQDREGNIQYF	TGTGCCAGCAGCCAGGACAGGGAGGGAAACATTCAGTACTTC
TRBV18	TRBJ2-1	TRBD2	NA	CASSPPRASGLNEQFF	TGTGCCAGCTCACCACCGAGGGCTAGCGGCCTTAATGAGCAGTTCTTC
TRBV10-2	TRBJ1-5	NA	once	CASSVTGLQPQHF	TGCGCCAGCAGTGTAACAGGGCTGCAGCCCCAGCATTTT
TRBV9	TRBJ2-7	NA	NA	CASSAGGPGGEQYF	TGTGCCAGCAGCGCTGGCGGTCCAGGGGGGGAGCAGTACTTC
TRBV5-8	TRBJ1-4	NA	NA	CASSYRVEKLFF	TGTGCCAGCAGCTACAGGGTTGAAAAACTGTTTTTT
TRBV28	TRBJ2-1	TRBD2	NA	CASSFGASGGYNEQFF	TGTGCCAGCAGTTTCGGAGCTAGCGGGGGCTACAATGAGCAGTTCTTC
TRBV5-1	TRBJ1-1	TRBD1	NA	CASSLPRGLGETEAFF	TGCGCCAGCAGCTTACCCAGGGGGCTGGGAGAAACTGAAGCTTTCTTT
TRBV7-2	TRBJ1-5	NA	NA	CASSFQQGQPQHF	TGTGCCAGCAGCTTTCAACAGGGCCAGCCCCAGCATTTT
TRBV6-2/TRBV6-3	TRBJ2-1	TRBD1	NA	CASSPGRQGPNEQFF	TGTGCCAGCAGTCCAGGAAGACAGGGACCCAATGAGCAGTTCTTC
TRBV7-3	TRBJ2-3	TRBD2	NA	CASSPGTRIDTQYF	TGTGCCAGCAGCCCCGGGACTAGAATAGATACGCAGTATTTT
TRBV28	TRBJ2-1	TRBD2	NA	CASSLLPGGGTYNEQFF	TGTGCCAGCAGTTTATTGCCTGGCGGGGGGACGTACAATGAGCAGTTCTTC
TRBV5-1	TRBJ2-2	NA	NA	CASSSTPGLKAGELFF	TGCGCCAGCAGCTCGACTCCTGGACTAAAGGCAGGGGAGCTGTTTTTT
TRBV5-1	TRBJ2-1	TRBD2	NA	CASSLEGLAGNEQFF	TGCGCCAGCAGCTTGGAGGGACTAGCAGGCAATGAGCAGTTCTTC